This is a list of T cell receptor beta chains from one sample in a study of OX40 agonist ivuxolimab in advanced cancers. Profiled with immunoSEQ multiplex PCR; TCRdb holds only in-frame clones, not every one. This table holds 66,000 or so clones, over 60% found once. Sequencing was performed on CD4+ or CD8+ T cells sorted from blood, taken in a trial of the OX40 agonist ivuxolimab. These receptors all stem from an adult with an advanced solid tumor such as melanoma, head and neck, liver or kidney cancer. Each CDR3 is given with its conserved first and last residue. A D gene is named only where the DNA matches it firmly. Clone size is given for some rows only: seen once, a few or many times, or a class if the clone is expanded.

many TRBJ2-3 TRBD2 TRBV19 CASSTVAGEGTDTQYF TGTGCCAGTAGTACAGTAGCGGGAGAAGGCACAGATACGCAGTATTTT
NA TRBJ2-3 NA TRBV6-4 CASSPSLIGGADTQYF TGTGCCAGCAGTCCTTCGCTCATAGGCGGCGCAGATACGCAGTATTTT
NA TRBJ2-6 TRBD1 TRBV10-3 CAIRGQGDGANVLTF TGTGCCATCAGGGGACAGGGGGACGGGGCCAACGTCCTGACTTTC
NA TRBJ2-3 NA TRBV5-1 CASSGIGTDTQYF TGCGCCAGCAGCGGGATTGGCACAGATACGCAGTATTTT
NA TRBJ1-2 NA TRBV18 CASSSTQPAGDGDYGYTF TGTGCCAGCTCATCAACACAACCGGCAGGGGATGGTGACTATGGCTACACCTTC
NA TRBJ2-2 NA TRBV7-9 CASRPQLNTGELFF TGTGCCAGCAGGCCACAGCTGAACACCGGGGAGCTGTTTTTT
NA TRBJ1-1 TRBD1 TRBV6-1 CASSTGAGDTEAFF TGTGCCAGCTCGACAGGGGCAGGTGACACTGAAGCTTTCTTT
NA TRBJ2-7 NA TRBV2 CASSAMTYEQYF TGTGCCAGCAGTGCCATGACCTACGAGCAGTACTTC
once TRBJ1-1 NA TRBV10-3 CAISESTGGGTEAFF TGTGCCATCAGTGAGTCGACAGGCGGCGGCACTGAAGCTTTCTTT
once TRBJ2-5 TRBD1 TRBV6-1 CASIRQGWETQYF TGTGCCAGCATCCGACAGGGTTGGGAGACCCAGTACTTC
NA TRBJ1-5 TRBD1 TRBV19 CASSQTGPGQPQHF TGTGCCAGTAGCCAGACAGGGCCCGGGCAGCCCCAGCATTTT
NA TRBJ1-1 NA TRBV6-1 CASSGTAGLGVAFF TGTGCCAGCAGTGGGACGGCGGGACTTGGGGTAGCTTTCTTT
NA TRBJ2-6 TRBD2 TRBV9 CASSERTSLSGANVLTF TGTGCCAGCAGCGAAAGGACTAGTCTTTCCGGGGCCAACGTCCTGACTTTC
once TRBJ2-5 TRBD2 TRBV2 CASSRREGGRALAGKTQYF TGTGCCAGCAGCAGAAGGGAAGGCGGGAGGGCCCTCGCGGGAAAGACCCAGTACTTC
few TRBJ2-1 NA TRBV15 CATSRDRSAASSYNEQFF TGTGCCACCAGCAGAGATCGCTCAGCGGCGAGCTCCTACAATGAGCAGTTCTTC
NA TRBJ2-7 NA TRBV5-1 CASSLPGATGEQYF TGCGCCAGCAGCTTGCCGGGTGCCACGGGTGAGCAGTACTTC
few TRBJ2-7 TRBD2 TRBV2 CASRSREGRSSYEQYF TGTGCCAGCAGGAGTCGGGAGGGCCGCAGCTCCTACGAGCAGTACTTC
NA TRBJ1-2 NA TRBV4-1 CASSPISTVNYGYTF TGCGCCAGCAGCCCTATCTCCACCGTAAACTATGGCTACACCTTC
NA TRBJ2-5 NA TRBV29-1 CSVARELKRTQYF TGCAGCGTTGCCAGGGAATTAAAGCGGACCCAGTACTTC
NA TRBJ1-1 TRBD1 TRBV19 CASSTWDRGRITEAFF TGTGCCAGTAGTACTTGGGACAGGGGGCGCATTACTGAAGCTTTCTTT
NA TRBJ2-7 TRBD2 TRBV6-6 CASSYSSWTSAYEQYF TGTGCCAGCAGTTACTCCTCCTGGACTAGCGCCTACGAGCAGTACTTC
NA TRBJ1-2 NA TRBV7-2 CASSLISLLSTF TGTGCCAGCAGCTTAATATCCCTTCTCTCCACCTTC
few TRBJ2-1 TRBD2 TRBV5-1 CASSLSPGTSGGSRSEQFF TGCGCCAGCAGCTTGTCTCCCGGGACTAGCGGGGGGTCTCGGAGTGAGCAGTTCTTC
NA TRBJ2-7 TRBD2 TRBV11-3 CASSFSGSGYEQYF TGTGCCAGCAGCTTTAGCGGGAGTGGTTACGAGCAGTACTTC
few TRBJ2-3 TRBD2 TRBV5-1 CASSLALWTSGDTDTQYF TGCGCCAGCAGCTTGGCCCTTTGGACTAGCGGGGACACAGATACGCAGTATTTT
NA TRBJ2-7 NA TRBV6-5 CASSQRTDSYEQYF TGTGCCAGCAGTCAACGGACAGACTCCTACGAGCAGTACTTC
NA TRBJ1-1 NA TRBV6-1 CASRQRQYSTEAFF TGTGCCAGCAGGCAGAGACAGTACAGCACTGAAGCTTTCTTT
NA TRBJ2-7 NA TRBV4-2 CASSPGQAPHEQYF TGTGCCAGCAGTCCGGGACAAGCTCCCCACGAGCAGTACTTC
NA TRBJ1-2 NA TRBV5-1 CASSPLASGGLGYGYTF TGCGCCAGCAGCCCACTCGCTTCGGGAGGGTTGGGCTATGGCTACACCTTC
NA TRBJ1-2 TRBD1 TRBV13 CASSLGRGRGPGYTF TGTGCCAGCAGCTTAGGCAGGGGCAGGGGGCCTGGCTACACCTTC
NA TRBJ2-1 TRBD2 TRBV19 CASSQRASGGNEQFF TGTGCCAGTAGCCAAAGGGCTAGCGGGGGCAATGAGCAGTTCTTC
NA TRBJ2-2 NA TRBV7-9 CASSFPYTETGELFF TGTGCCAGCAGCTTCCCATATACAGAGACCGGGGAGCTGTTTTTT
NA TRBJ2-7 NA TRBV6-1 CASSTQWNQYF TGTGCCAGCAGTACACAGTGGAATCAGTACTTC
NA TRBJ2-7 NA TRBV7-6 CASSAYSVPLYEQYF TGTGCCAGCAGCGCTTACAGTGTCCCCCTCTACGAGCAGTACTTC
NA TRBJ1-4 TRBD1 TRBV5-1 CASSLEGTARNEKLFF TGCGCCAGCAGCTTGGAGGGGACAGCCCGGAATGAAAAACTGTTTTTT
NA TRBJ2-5 NA TRBV29-1 CSAGGGREETQYF TGCAGCGCCGGTGGGGGCCGGGAAGAGACCCAGTACTTC
NA TRBJ1-3 NA TRBV2 CASSEDSSVGGNTIYF TGTGCCAGCAGTGAAGACAGCTCTGTAGGTGGAAACACCATATATTTT
NA TRBJ1-1 TRBD1 TRBV29-1 CSVGGTGVNTEAFF TGCAGCGTGGGTGGGACAGGGGTGAACACTGAAGCTTTCTTT
NA TRBJ1-2 TRBD1 TRBV18 CASSDTGGTYGYTF TGTGCCAGCTCAGATACAGGGGGCACCTATGGCTACACCTTC
many TRBJ2-1 NA TRBV30 CAWSRSHYNEQFF TGTGCCTGGTCTAGGTCCCACTACAATGAGCAGTTCTTC
few TRBJ2-5 NA TRBV5-1 CASSPGGPVKETQYF TGCGCCAGCAGCCCGGGCGGTCCTGTAAAAGAGACCCAGTACTTC
few TRBJ2-2 NA TRBV6-1 CASSEGTTGELFF TGTGCCAGCAGTGAAGGGACTACCGGGGAGCTGTTTTTT
few TRBJ1-5 TRBD1 TRBV5-6 CASSLRPFGQGGNQPQHF TGTGCCAGCAGCTTGCGCCCCTTTGGACAGGGGGGCAATCAGCCCCAGCATTTT
NA TRBJ1-1 NA TRBV7-9 CASSLINAGRLNLEAFF TGTGCCAGCAGCTTGATAAACGCGGGACGTTTGAACCTGGAAGCTTTCTTT
NA TRBJ2-7 TRBD1 TRBV28 CASSLTGGSYEQYF TGTGCCAGCAGTTTAACAGGGGGGTCCTACGAGCAGTACTTC
NA TRBJ2-5 TRBD2 TRBV4-1 CASSQRETSGKYQLQETQYF TGCGCCAGCAGCCAAAGGGAGACTAGCGGAAAATACCAACTACAAGAGACCCAGTACTTC
NA TRBJ2-7 TRBD1 TRBV28 CASSVRTGKKDSSYEQYF TGTGCCAGCAGTGTCAGGACAGGGAAAAAAGACAGCTCCTACGAGCAGTACTTC
NA TRBJ2-3 NA TRBV5-1 CASSLALSADTQYF TGCGCCAGCAGCTTGGCCCTATCAGCCGATACGCAGTATTTT
NA TRBJ2-5 NA TRBV28 CASSFGQPGYQETQYF TGTGCCAGCAGTTTCGGACAGCCCGGGTACCAAGAGACCCAGTACTTC
NA TRBJ2-5 NA TRBV28 CASSSLRGQETQYF TGTGCCAGCAGCTCCTTAAGGGGCCAAGAGACCCAGTACTTC
few TRBJ1-5 NA TRBV19 CASRPQGNQPQHF TGTGCCAGTAGACCACAGGGTAATCAGCCCCAGCATTTT
NA TRBJ2-7 NA TRBV18 CASSQGPEYEQYF TGTGCCAGCTCACAGGGGCCGGAATACGAGCAGTACTTC
few TRBJ1-6 TRBD1 TRBV18 CASSPPGQGSDSPLHF TGTGCCAGCTCACCACCGGGACAGGGGTCGGATTCACCCCTCCACTTT
NA TRBJ1-1 NA TRBV5-1 CASSLFGEAGLNGFF TGCGCCAGCAGCTTGTTTGGCGAGGCAGGGTTGAATGGTTTCTTT